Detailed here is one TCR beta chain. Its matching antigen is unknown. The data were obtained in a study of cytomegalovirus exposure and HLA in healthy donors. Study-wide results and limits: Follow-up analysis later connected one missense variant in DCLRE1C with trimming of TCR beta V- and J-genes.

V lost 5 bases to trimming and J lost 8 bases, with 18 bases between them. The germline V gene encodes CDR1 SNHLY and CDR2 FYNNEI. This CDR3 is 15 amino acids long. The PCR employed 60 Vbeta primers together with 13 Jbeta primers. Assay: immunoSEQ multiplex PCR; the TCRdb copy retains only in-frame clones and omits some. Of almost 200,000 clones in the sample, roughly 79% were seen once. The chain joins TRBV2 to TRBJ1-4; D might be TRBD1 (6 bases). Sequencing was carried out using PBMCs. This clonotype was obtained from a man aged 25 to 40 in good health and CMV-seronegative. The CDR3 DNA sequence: TGTGCCAGCAGTCCCCACAATCAGGGGTTAGAAAAACTGTTTTTT. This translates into CASSPHNQGLEKLFF.